This T cell receptor (beta chain) was identified in a study of blood T cell repertoires in COVID-19. The overall study: Donors in the United States, Italy and Spain gave samples during acute or convalescent COVID-19. The analysed material was cDNA or gDNA that came from T cells, B-cell-depleted T cells, or PBMCs.

Germline CDR1 is MNHEY and CDR2 is SVGAGI. The CDR3 is made up of 15 amino acids. As for this clone: Other nucleotide sequences in the sample specify the same CDR3.

In the original analysis: How many nucleated cells were present was estimated from reference gene primer amplification. Libraries were prepared by immunoSEQ multiplex PCR; TCRdb keeps only in-frame clonotypes and omits some of them. V and J calls and clone size follow that table, whereas D and trimming were derived from the DNA. The table lists a few hundred thousand clones, around 85% of them singletons. Seattle's cohort entered during active infection and was followed longitudinally. The J gene is TRBJ1-1, the V gene TRBV6-5, with 10 bases lining up with TRBD1. The receptor comes from a human donor with COVID-19, enrolled during active disease. The donor label of this sample is uncertain. Specimen: peripheral blood. CDR3 DNA sequence: TGTGCATCCTCCCGGGACAGGGGAATGAACACTGAAGCTTTCTTT. It specifies CASSRDRGMNTEAFF.